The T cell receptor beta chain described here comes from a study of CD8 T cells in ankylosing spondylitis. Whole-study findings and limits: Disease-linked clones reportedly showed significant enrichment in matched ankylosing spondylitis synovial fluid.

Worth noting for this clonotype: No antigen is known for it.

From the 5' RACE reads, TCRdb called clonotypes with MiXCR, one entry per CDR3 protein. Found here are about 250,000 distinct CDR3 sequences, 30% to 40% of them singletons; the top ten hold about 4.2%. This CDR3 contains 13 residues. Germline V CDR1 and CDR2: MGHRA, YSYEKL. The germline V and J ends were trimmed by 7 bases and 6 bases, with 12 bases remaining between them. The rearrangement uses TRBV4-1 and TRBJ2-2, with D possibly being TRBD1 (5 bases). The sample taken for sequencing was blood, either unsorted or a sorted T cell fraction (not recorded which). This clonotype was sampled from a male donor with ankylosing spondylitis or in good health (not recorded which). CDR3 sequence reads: CASTDSFSGELFF. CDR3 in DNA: TGCGCCAGCACAGACAGTTTCTCCGGGGAGCTGTTTTTT.